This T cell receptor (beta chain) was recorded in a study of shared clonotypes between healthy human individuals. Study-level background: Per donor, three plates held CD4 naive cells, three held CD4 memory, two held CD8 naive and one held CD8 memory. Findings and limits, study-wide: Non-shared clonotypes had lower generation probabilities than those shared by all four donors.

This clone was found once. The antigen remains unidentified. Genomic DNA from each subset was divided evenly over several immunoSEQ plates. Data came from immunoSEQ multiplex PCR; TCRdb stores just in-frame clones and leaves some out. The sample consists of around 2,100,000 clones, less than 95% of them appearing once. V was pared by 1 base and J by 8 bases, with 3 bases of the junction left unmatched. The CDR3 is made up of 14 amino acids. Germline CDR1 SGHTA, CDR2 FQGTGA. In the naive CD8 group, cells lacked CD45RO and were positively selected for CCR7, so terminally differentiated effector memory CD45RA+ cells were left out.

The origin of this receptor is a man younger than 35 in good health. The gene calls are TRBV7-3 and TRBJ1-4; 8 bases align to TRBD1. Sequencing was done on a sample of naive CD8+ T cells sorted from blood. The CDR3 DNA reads TGTGCCAGCAGCTTAATCCAGGGGGCGGAAAAACTGTTTTTT. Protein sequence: CASSLIQGAEKLFF.